The source of this T cell receptor beta chain is a study of CD8+CD57+ T cells in acquired aplastic anemia. Study-wide results and caveats: Some 28 sequences, all CD8+ CDR3, were shared between patients and controls.

The V end lost 2 bases, the J end lost 11 bases, and 10 bases lay between the germline ends. The CDR3 is 13 residues long. The template used for profiling TCR beta VDJ and CDR3 was genomic DNA. Each CDR3 protein is one row after TCRdb ran MiXCR on the reads. The data contain approximately 180,000 distinct CDR3 sequences, 48% of them singletons. This clonotype was picked up many times. Its cognate antigen is unknown. All patients picked for sequencing had shown, by flow cytometry, an expansion of CD8+CD57+ cells. The clonotype originates from a human donor with aplastic anemia. The chain is built from TRBV12-3 or TRBV12-4 and TRBJ1-6; D is unclear. The source material was sorted CD4+, CD8+, or CD8+CD57+ T cells (not recorded which) from PBMCs. The CDR3 DNA reads as TGTGCCAGCAGTTTATGGGATTCCCCACCCCTCCACTTT. Translated: CASSLWDSPPLHF.